Below, 9 T cell receptor beta chains from the same sample are listed, as sequenced in a study of blood T cell repertoires in COVID-19. TCRdb's copy holds only in-frame clones and misses some; the assay was immunoSEQ multiplex PCR. This sample has roughly 180,000 clones, with 75% to 80% found just once. The sample was peripheral blood. These receptors were taken from a woman in her forties or fifties with active or convalescent COVID-19.

The V call is TRBV15, the J call TRBJ1-2; no clear D. The ends were cut back, 8 bases at V and 0 bases at J, with 13 bases in the middle. Germline CDR1 LNHNV, CDR2 YYDKDF (reference sequence). The CDR3 is 14 residues long. This CDR3 reads CATSGWGANYGYTF. Here the CDR3 DNA reads TGTGCCACCTCCGGGTGGGGAGCTAACTATGGCTACACCTTC.

This clone was found a few times. The chain carries TRBV7-9 and TRBJ2-7; 10 nucleotides line up with TRBD1. V lost 0 bases to trimming and J lost 2 bases; unmatched junction nucleotides: 4. The germline CDR1 and CDR2 sequences are SEHNR and FQNEAQ (reference sequence). The CDR3 consists of 16 residues. The CDR3 bases are TGTGCCAGCAGCTTAGCGGAGGGACAGGGGACCTACGAGCAGTACTTC. Translated: CASSLAEGQGTYEQYF.

This clone was recorded many times. The chain recombines TRBV4-2 with TRBJ2-5; 16 bases fit TRBD2. Germline-derived CDR1 and CDR2 are LGHNA and YNFKEQ. V gave up 1 base and J gave up 2 bases; unmatched junction bases: 4. This CDR3 region has 18 residues. The DNA of the CDR3 is TGTGCCAGCAGCCAAGTAGGGACTAGCGGGGGGGGACAAGAGACCCAGTACTTC. This translates into CASSQVGTSGGGQETQYF.

The chain employs TRBV7-2 and TRBJ1-5; 10 bases are shared with TRBD1. Germline values: CDR1 SGHTA, CDR2 FQGNSA. The CDR3 covers 17 residues. The trim removed 2 bases at V and 2 bases at J, leaving 6 bases unmatched. CDR3 protein: CASSLSLTGGRNQPQHF. CDR3 DNA: TGTGCCAGCAGCTTAAGTTTGACAGGGGGCCGCAATCAGCCCCAGCATTTT.

The chain uses TRBV9 and TRBJ2-1, with 9 bases matching TRBD1. Germline CDR1 reads SGDLS; CDR2 reads YYNGEE. The ends lost 4 bases at V and 2 bases at J; junction bases unmatched: 16. This CDR3 comprises 19 residues. The chain's CDR3 is CASSPGTGFFLSPYNEQFF. The CDR3, as DNA: TGTGCCAGCAGCCCGGGGACAGGGTTTTTCCTTTCCCCCTACAATGAGCAGTTCTTC. Combining the CDR3 with reference TRBV9 and TRBJ2-1 gives the whole variable domain DSGVTQTPKHLITATGQRVTLRCSPRSGDLSVYWYQQSLDQGLQFLIQYYNGEERAKGNILERFSAQQFPDLHSELNLSSLELGDSALYFCASSPGTGFFLSPYNEQFFGPGTRLTVL.

The chain has TRBV10-1 and TRBJ1-2, with 9 bases aligning to TRBD1. J lost 3 bases, V lost 5 bases, and 4 bases had no gene match. Germline-derived CDR1 and CDR2 are WNHNN and SYGVQD (reference sequence). The CDR3 has 14 residues. CDR3 coding DNA: TGCGCCAGCAGTCCTAGGACAGGGGACTATGGCTACACCTTC. Protein product: CASSPRTGDYGYTF.

V is TRBV11-3 and J is TRBJ2-3; D perhaps matches TRBD2 (5 bases). The V gene lost 4 bases and the J gene lost 0 bases, with 11 bases spanning the gap. CDR1 and CDR2 from the germline V gene are SGHNT and YENEEA. There are 15 residues in the CDR3. CDR3 coding DNA: TGTGCCAGCAGCTCTTCCGAGGGTAGCACAGATACGCAGTATTTT. Protein sequence: CASSSSEGSTDTQYF.

The V and J genes are TRBV5-4 and TRBJ1-3; D is ambiguous. This CDR3 is 14 amino acids long. Between the trimmed V and J ends, which lost 2 bases and 4 bases, there was a span of 10 bases. Germline V gene lookup returns CDR1 SGHNT and CDR2 YYREEE (reference sequence). The CDR3 sequence: CASSFEGSGNTIYF. As DNA, the CDR3 is TGTGCCAGCAGCTTTGAGGGCTCGGGAAACACCATATATTTT. Looking up the rest from reference TRBV5-4 and TRBJ1-3 gives the full variable domain: ETGVTQSPTHLIKTRGQQVTLRCSSQSGHNTVSWYQQALGQGPQFIFQYYREEENGRGNFPPRFSGLQFPNYSSELNVNALELDDSALYLCASSFEGSGNTIYFGEGSWLTVV.

The V gene is TRBV5-5, the J gene TRBJ1-2; the D gene is possibly TRBD1 (5 bases). Deletions cut 1 base from V and 4 bases from J, with 14 bases between. The CDR3 covers 15 residues. In germline, CDR1 is SGHKS, CDR2 YYEKEE (reference sequence). The CDR3 here is CASSLWGESTYGYTF. In DNA form, the CDR3 reads TGTGCCAGCAGCTTGTGGGGGGAGAGTACCTATGGCTACACCTTC.